This T cell receptor beta chain is drawn from a study of blood T cell repertoires in COVID-19 (dated by TCRdb to between 2020 and 2021). About the investigation overall: Samples covering the acute and convalescent phases of COVID-19 were provided by collaborators in the United States, Italy and Spain. The material from the prospective study consisted of cDNA or gDNA derived from T cells, B-cell-depleted T cells, or PBMCs. Deeply sampled blood TCRbeta repertoires from subjects exposed to, actively infected with, or recovered from COVID-19 were included in the dataset. The repertoires were released in a freely available public database meant as a resource for research on the immune response to SARS-CoV-2. Samples were obtained from the ongoing ImmuneRACE study (first 160 participants) and from 1,254 subjects provided by 6 global collaborators. Nearly every sample came with metadata listing a de-identified subject ID, COVID-19 status, age in years and sex. Where available, HLA class I and class II types were obtained from metadata supplied by the sample provider rather than from assay-based typing.

Worth noting for this clone: The antigen it binds to is not known. No base quality information exists; no much larger clone differs at one position.

One collaborating source in Seattle enrolled patients while the patients were actively infected and followed the patients over time throughout the course of disease. Each collaborating institution followed its own protocols to collect whole blood in K2EDTA tubes. For TCRbeta analysis, collaborators shipped samples as frozen whole blood, isolated PBMCs, or DNA extracted from either of those sample types. The CDR3 contains 14 residues, cysteine and phenylalanine counted. The kept DNA is CDR3 alone, 42 bases in frame from the first base. In the germline V gene, CDR1 corresponds to MNHEY and CDR2 to SVGAGI. V was cut back by 2 bases and J by 4 bases, leaving a gap of 11 bases between them. The immunoSEQ Assay, a bias-controlled multiplex PCR, was used to amplify TCRbeta CDR3 regions from genomic DNA. In the paper's pipeline: Within the assay, amplification of reference gene primers was used to estimate how many nucleated cells each sample contained. To quantify the absolute abundance of each unique TCRbeta CDR3 rearrangement, sequence reads were collapsed and filtered. For each sample, productive Simpson clonality was calculated as the square root of Simpson's diversity index across productive rearrangements. As stored in TCRdb, this immuneACCESS dataset retains in-frame rearrangements with V and J assigned. A fraction of the clones does not appear; measured against another copy, unresolved V genes explain less than half of the discrepancy, and the remainder lacks a known reason. D and trimming come from the DNA, and the V and J calls and clone size come from that table. The sample table contains about 530,000 clones; only one count was recorded for around nine tenths of them. The ten largest clones represent roughly 7.3% of the sample.

Here is what the overall study found, with its caveats: Clinical and demographic metadata were provided uncurated, with the amount varying by source and participant.

The specimen sequenced was peripheral blood. This sequence was found in a woman in her fifties or sixties with COVID-19, enrolled during active disease. The chain couples TRBV6-5 to TRBJ1-2; the best D guess is TRBD1, with 5 bases matching. The nucleotide sequence reads as follows: TGTGCCAGCAGTTACGGGGGACTGGCCTATGGCTACACCTTC. Its amino acids are CASSYGGLAYGYTF.